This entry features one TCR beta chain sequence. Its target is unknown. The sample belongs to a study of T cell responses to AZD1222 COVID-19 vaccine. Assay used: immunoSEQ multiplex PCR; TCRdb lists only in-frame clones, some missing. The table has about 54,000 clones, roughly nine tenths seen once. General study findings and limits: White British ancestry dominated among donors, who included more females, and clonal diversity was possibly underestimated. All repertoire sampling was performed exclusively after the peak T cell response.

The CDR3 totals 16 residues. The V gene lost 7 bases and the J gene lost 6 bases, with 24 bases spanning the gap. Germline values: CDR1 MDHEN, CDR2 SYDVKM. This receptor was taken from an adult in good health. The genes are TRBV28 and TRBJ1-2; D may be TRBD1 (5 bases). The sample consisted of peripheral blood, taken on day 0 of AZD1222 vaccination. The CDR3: CASNTPGTATLDGYTF. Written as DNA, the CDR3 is TGTGCCAGCAATACCCCCGGGACCGCTACCCTCGATGGCTACACCTTC.